This entry lists 4 T cell receptor beta chains sequenced from one sample in a study of radiation and T cells in renal cell carcinoma (dated by TCRdb to about 2020). Library construction relied on the immunoSEQ multiplex PCR assay. TCRdb obtained this table from immuneACCESS and retained in-frame rearrangements with V and J assigned. These tables miss some clones; where compared with another copy, unresolved V genes account for less than half of the shortfall, and the remainder is unexplained. This sample gives tens of thousands of clones in total; 65% to 80% of them show up just once. The ten largest clones capture 6% to 7% of the sample. According to the study, the label for this sample's time point signals: blood 4 weeks post-SBRT, at nephrectomy. The treatment or condition label corresponds to: 15 Gy SBRT to primary tumor, nephrectomy 4 weeks later. The sample was blood, taken from a patient whose treatment included radiotherapy and nephrectomy. The source of these receptors is a man aged 55 to 70 with renal cell carcinoma.

CDR3 sequence reads: CASSQETGHSGANVLTF. The CDR3 DNA sequence: TGTGCCAGCAGCCAAGAGACAGGGCACTCTGGGGCCAACGTCCTGACTTTC. This chain uses TRBV14 with TRBJ2-6; 7 nucleotides match TRBD1. The V gene's germline CDR1 is SGHDN and CDR2 FVKESK. Trimming cost V 0 bases and J 0 bases; bases outside gene matches: 2. This CDR3 has 17 residues.

This sequence joins TRBV25-1 and TRBJ1-5; D is uncertain. The CDR3 is 13 amino acids. The V end lost 4 bases, the J end lost 6 bases, and 10 bases lay between the germline ends. The germline CDR1 and CDR2 sequences are MGHDK and SYGVNS. The CDR3 region has the DNA TGTGCCAGCAGTGGGGCGACTTTTCAGCCCCAGCATTTT. The encoded protein is CASSGATFQPQHF.

The chain recombines TRBV14 with TRBJ2-2; 8 nucleotides match TRBD2. Germline assignment: CDR1 SGHDN and CDR2 FVKESK. After removal of 4 bases from V and 8 bases from J, the junction contained 12 bases not matched to a gene. CDR3 size: 16 residues. The DNA for the CDR3 is TGTGCCAGCAGCCCTCGGATAGCGGGATTAACGGGGGAGCTGTTTTTT. It encodes CASSPRIAGLTGELFF.

This chain joins TRBV11-2 and TRBJ2-2, with D perhaps matching TRBD1 (5 bases). This CDR3 is built from 16 residues. Germline CDR1 and CDR2: SGHAT and FQNNGV. Trimming shortened V by 4 bases and J by 6 bases, and 18 bases separated the two germline ends. The DNA of the CDR3 is TGTGCCAGCAGCTACACCGCTGCAACAGGTTCCGGGGAGCTGTTTTTT. It codes for CASSYTAATGSGELFF.